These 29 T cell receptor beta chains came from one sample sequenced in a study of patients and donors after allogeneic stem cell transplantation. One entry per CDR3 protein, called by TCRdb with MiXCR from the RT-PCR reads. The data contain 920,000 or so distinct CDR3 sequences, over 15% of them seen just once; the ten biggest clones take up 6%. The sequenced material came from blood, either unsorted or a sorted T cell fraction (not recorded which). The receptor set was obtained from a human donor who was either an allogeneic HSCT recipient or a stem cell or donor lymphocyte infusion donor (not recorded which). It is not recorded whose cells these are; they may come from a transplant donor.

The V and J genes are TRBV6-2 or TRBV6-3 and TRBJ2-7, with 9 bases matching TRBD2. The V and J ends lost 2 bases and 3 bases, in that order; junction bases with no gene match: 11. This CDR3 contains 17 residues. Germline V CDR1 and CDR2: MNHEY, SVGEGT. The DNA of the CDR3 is TGTGCCAGCAGTTACCTTCCCGGGGCGGGAGGGAGCTACGAGCAGTACTTC. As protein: CASSYLPGAGGSYEQYF.

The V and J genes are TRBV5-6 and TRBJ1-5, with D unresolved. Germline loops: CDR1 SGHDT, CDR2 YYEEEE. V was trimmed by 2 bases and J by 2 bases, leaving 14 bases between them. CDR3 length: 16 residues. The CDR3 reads CASSFGTVVGNQPQHF. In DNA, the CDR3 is TGTGCCAGCAGCTTCGGCACCGTGGTGGGCAATCAGCCCCAGCATTTT.

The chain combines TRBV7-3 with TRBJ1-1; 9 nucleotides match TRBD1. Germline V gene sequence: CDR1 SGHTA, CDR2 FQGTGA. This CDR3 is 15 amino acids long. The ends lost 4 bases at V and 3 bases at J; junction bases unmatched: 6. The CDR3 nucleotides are TGTGCCAGCAGCTCGGGACAGGGATTAGACACTGAAGCTTTCTTT. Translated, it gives CASSSGQGLDTEAFF.

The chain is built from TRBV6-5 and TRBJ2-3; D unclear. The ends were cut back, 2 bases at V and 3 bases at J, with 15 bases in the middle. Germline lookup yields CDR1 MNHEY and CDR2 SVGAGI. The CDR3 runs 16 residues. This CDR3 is CASSYPEVRSTDTQYF. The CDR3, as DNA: TGTGCCAGCAGTTACCCCGAGGTCCGATCTACAGATACGCAGTATTTT.

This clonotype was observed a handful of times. The CDR3 spells CASSVDPTGGYGYTF. For the CDR3, the DNA is TGTGCCAGCAGCGTAGACCCGACAGGGGGCTATGGCTACACCTTC. The chain links TRBV9 to TRBJ1-2; TRBD1 aligns across 9 bases. CDR3 length: 15 residues. The trim removed 0 bases at V and 4 bases at J, leaving 4 bases unmatched. The V gene's germline CDR1 is SGDLS and CDR2 YYNGEE.

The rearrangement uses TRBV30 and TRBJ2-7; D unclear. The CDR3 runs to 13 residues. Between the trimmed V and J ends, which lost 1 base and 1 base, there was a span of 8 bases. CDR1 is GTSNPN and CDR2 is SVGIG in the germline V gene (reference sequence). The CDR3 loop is CAWSGDNSYEQYF. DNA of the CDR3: TGTGCCTGGAGTGGAGACAATTCCTACGAGCAGTACTTC.

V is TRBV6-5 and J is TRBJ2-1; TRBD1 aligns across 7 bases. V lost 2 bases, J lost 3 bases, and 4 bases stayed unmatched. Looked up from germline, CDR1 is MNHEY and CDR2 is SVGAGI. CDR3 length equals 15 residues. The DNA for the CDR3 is TGTGCCAGCAGTTACGGGACAGCGATCTACAATGAGCAGTTCTTC. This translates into CASSYGTAIYNEQFF.

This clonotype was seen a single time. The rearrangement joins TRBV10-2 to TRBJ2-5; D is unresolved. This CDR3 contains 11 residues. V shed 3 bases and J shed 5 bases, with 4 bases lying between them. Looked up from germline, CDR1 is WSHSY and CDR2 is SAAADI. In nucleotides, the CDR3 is TGCGCCAGCAGTGAAGACGAGACCCAGTACTTC. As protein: CASSEDETQYF.

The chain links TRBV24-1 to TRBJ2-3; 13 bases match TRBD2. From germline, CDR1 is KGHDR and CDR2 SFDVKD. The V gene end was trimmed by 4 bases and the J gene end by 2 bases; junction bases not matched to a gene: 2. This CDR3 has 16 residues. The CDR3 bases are TGTGCCACCAGTGAAGGGACTAGCGGGAACACAGATACGCAGTATTTT. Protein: CATSEGTSGNTDTQYF.

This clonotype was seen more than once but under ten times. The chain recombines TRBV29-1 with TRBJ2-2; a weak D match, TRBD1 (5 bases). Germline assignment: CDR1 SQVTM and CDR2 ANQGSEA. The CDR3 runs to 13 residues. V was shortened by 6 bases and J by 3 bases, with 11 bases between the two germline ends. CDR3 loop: CSVTDSYTGELFF. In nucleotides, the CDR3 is TGCAGCGTAACCGACAGCTACACCGGGGAGCTGTTTTTT.

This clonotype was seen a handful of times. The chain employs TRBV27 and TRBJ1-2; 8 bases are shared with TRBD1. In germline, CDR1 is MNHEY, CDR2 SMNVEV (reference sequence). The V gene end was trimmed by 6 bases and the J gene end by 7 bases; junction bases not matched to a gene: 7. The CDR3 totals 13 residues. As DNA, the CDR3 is TGTGCCAGCAGCTCCAGGGGGCCTCGTGGCTACACCTTC. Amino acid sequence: CASSSRGPRGYTF.

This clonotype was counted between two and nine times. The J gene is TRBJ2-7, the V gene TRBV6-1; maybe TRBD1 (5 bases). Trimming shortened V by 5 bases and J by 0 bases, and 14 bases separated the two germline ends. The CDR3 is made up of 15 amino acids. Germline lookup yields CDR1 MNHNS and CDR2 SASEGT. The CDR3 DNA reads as TGTGCCAGCAGTCCGTCAGGGATCCGCTCCTACGAGCAGTACTTC. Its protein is CASSPSGIRSYEQYF.

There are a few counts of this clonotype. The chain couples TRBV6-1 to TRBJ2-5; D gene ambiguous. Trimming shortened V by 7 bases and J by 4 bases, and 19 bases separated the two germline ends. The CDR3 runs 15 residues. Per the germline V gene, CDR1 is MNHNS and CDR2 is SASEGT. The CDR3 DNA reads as TGTGCCAGCACCCGATTCACCACACGGAGAGAGACCCAGTACTTC. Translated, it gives CASTRFTTRRETQYF.

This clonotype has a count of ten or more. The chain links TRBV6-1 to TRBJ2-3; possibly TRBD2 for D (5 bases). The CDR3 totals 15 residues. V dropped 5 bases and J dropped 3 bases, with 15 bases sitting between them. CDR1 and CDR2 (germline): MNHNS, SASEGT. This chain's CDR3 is CASSRVLTTTDTQYF. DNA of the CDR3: TGTGCCAGCAGTCGCGTTCTGACTACAACAGATACGCAGTATTTT.

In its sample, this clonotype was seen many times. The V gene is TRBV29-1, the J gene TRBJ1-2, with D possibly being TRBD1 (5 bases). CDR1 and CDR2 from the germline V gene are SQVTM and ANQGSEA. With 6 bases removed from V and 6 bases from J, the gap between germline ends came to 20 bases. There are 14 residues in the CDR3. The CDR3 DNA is TGCAGCGTCGCTTTCGGGGGAGAGGTTAATGGCTACACCTTC. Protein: CSVAFGGEVNGYTF.

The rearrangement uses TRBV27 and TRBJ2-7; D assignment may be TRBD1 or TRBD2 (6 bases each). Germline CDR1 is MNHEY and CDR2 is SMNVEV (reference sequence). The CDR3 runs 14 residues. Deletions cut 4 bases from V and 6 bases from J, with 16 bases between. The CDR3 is CASSSDSFGGEQYF. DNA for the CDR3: TGTGCCAGCAGTTCGGACAGTTTCGGGGGCGAGCAGTACTTC.

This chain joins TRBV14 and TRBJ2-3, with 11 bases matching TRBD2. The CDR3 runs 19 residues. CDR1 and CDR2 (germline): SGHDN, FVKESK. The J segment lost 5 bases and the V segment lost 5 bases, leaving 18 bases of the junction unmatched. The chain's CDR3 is CASSESPGTSGFLGDTQYF. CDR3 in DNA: TGTGCCAGCAGCGAGAGCCCCGGGACTAGCGGTTTCTTGGGAGATACGCAGTATTTT.

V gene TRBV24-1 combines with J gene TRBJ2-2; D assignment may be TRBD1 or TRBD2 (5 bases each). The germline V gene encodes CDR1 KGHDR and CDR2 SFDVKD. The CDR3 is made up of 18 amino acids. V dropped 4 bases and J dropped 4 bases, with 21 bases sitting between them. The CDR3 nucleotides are TGTGCCACCAGTGACCTTGGGACGGACTGGAGGTCCACCGGGGAGCTGTTTTTT. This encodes CATSDLGTDWRSTGELFF.

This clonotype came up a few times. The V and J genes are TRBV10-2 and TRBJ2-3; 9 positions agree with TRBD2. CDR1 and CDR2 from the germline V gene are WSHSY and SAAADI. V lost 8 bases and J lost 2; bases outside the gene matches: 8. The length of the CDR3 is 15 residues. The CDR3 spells CASLPAGGLTDTQYF. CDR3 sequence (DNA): TGCGCCAGCCTCCCAGCGGGGGGTCTCACAGATACGCAGTATTTT.

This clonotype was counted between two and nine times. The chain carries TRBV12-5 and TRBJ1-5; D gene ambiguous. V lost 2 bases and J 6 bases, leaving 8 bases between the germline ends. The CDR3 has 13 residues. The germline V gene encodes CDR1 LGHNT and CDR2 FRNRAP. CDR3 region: CASGLRFSQPQHF. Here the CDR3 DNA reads TGTGCTAGTGGTTTGCGGTTTAGTCAGCCCCAGCATTTT.

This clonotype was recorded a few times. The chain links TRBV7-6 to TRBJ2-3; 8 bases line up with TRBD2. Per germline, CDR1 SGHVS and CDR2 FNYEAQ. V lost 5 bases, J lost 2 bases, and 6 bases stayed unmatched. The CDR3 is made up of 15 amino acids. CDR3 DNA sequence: TGTGCCAGCAGCCGTTTGCGGGGGGTCACAGATACGCAGTATTTT. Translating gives CASSRLRGVTDTQYF.

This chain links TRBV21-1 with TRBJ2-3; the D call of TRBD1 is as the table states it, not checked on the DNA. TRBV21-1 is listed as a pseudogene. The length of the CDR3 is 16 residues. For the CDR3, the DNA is TGTGCCAGCAGCAAATCGGCGGGGGGTGTAACAGATACGCAGTATTTT. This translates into CASSKSAGGVTDTQYF.

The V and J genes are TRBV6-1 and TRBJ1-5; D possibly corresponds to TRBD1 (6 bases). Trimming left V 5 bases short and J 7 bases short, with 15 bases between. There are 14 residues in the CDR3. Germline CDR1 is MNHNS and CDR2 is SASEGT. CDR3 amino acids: CASSRGRGRQPQHF. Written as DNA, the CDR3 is TGTGCCAGCAGTAGGGGCAGGGGAAGGCAGCCCCAGCATTTT.

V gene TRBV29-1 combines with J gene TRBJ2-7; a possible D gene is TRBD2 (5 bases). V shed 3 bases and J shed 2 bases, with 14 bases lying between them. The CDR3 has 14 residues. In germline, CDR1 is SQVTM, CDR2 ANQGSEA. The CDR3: CSVDGRPGTYEQYF. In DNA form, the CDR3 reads TGCAGCGTTGACGGACGGCCGGGAACCTACGAGCAGTACTTC.

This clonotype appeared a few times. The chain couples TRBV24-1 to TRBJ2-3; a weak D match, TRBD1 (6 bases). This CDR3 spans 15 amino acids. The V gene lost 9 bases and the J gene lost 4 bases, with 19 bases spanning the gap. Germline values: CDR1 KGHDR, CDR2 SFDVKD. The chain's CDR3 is CATGRTVDGADTQYF. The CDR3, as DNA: TGTGCCACCGGAAGGACAGTTGATGGTGCAGATACGCAGTATTTT.

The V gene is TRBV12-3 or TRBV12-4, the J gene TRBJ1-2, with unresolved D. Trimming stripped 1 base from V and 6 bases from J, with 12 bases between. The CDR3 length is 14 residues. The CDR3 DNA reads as TGTGCCAGCAGTTTAGTGGCTATCGGTGATGGCTACACCTTC. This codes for CASSLVAIGDGYTF.

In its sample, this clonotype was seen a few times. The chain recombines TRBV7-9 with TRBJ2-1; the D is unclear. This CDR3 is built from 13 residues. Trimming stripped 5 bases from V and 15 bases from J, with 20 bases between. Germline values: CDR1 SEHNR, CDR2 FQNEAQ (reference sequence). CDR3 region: CASSHRGSSDGFF. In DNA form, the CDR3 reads TGTGCCAGCAGCCATCGCGGCTCCTCAGACGGGTTCTTC.

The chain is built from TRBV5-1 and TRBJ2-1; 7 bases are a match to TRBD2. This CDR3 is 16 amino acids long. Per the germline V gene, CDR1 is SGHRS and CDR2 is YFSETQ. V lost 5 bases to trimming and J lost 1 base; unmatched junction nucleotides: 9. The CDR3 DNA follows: TGCGCCAGCAGTTATGACTGGACTAGATCCTACAATGAGCAGTTCTTC. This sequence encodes CASSYDWTRSYNEQFF.

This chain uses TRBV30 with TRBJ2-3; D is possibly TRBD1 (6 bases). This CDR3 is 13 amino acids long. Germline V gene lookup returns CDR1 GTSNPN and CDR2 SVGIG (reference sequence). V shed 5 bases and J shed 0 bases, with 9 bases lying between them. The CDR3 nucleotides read TGTGCCTGGTCGACAGGAAGCACAGATACGCAGTATTTT. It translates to CAWSTGSTDTQYF.